The 9 T cell receptor beta chains presented below share a single source sample, sequenced in a study of cytomegalovirus exposure and HLA in healthy donors. PCR primers comprised 60 Vbeta and 13 Jbeta primers. Profiled with immunoSEQ multiplex PCR; TCRdb holds only in-frame clones, not every one. The sample holds more than 150,000 clones; 84% are singletons and the top ten take more than 0.95%. The specimen sequenced was PBMCs. The receptor set was obtained from a girl aged 2 to 10 in good health and CMV-seropositive.

The chain couples TRBV11-2 to TRBJ1-1; 8 positions agree with TRBD1. V lost 2 bases to trimming and J lost 1 base; unmatched junction nucleotides: 6. The CDR3 consists of 16 residues. Germline V gene lookup returns CDR1 SGHAT and CDR2 FQNNGV. The chain's CDR3 is CASSLPWDRQNTEAFF. The CDR3, as DNA: TGTGCCAGCAGCTTACCCTGGGACAGGCAGAACACTGAAGCTTTCTTT.

The rearrangement joins TRBV6-1 to TRBJ2-3; D possibly corresponds to TRBD2 (6 bases). Trimming pared 4 bases from V and 2 bases from J, leaving 10 bases between. Germline V CDR1 and CDR2: MNHNS, SASEGT. The CDR3 covers 14 residues. This chain's CDR3 is CASSASGFTDTQYF. The DNA of the CDR3 is TGTGCCAGCAGTGCGAGCGGGTTCACAGATACGCAGTATTTT.

The chain carries TRBV28 and TRBJ2-3; 8 bases agree with TRBD2. After removal of 8 bases from V and 6 bases from J, the junction contained 10 bases not matched to a gene. This CDR3 is 14 amino acids long. Germline V gene sequence: CDR1 MDHEN, CDR2 SYDVKM. This chain's CDR3 is CASRGGGSTDTQYF. The CDR3 DNA is TGTGCCAGCCGGGGGGGAGGCTCAACTGATACGCAGTATTTT.

The chain couples TRBV2 to TRBJ2-3, with 7 nucleotides matching TRBD2. With V trimmed by 3 bases and J by 2 bases, 5 bases remained unmatched. The germline V gene has CDR1 SNHLY and CDR2 FYNNEI. This CDR3 is 15 amino acids long. The CDR3 region is CASSDWRGNTDTQYF. The CDR3 nucleotides are TGTGCCAGCAGTGACTGGCGGGGGAACACAGATACGCAGTATTTT.

This clone was picked up a small number of times. The chain has TRBV29-1 and TRBJ1-1; D possibly corresponds to TRBD1 (5 bases). V dropped 3 bases and J dropped 5 bases, with 13 bases sitting between them. Germline CDR1 SQVTM, CDR2 ANQGSEA. The CDR3 extends over 13 amino acids. Here the CDR3 reads CSVEEGRGTEAFF. CDR3 sequence (DNA): TGCAGCGTTGAGGAGGGAAGGGGAACTGAAGCTTTCTTT.

The genes are TRBV5-1 and TRBJ2-5, with TRBD1 identical over 8 bases. The CDR3 loop spans 15 amino acids. From germline, CDR1 is SGHRS and CDR2 YFSETQ. V shed 0 bases, J shed 9 bases, and the junction held 10 bases outside the gene matches. The CDR3 protein is CASSLGGRGHLAQYF. The CDR3 DNA follows: TGCGCCAGCAGCTTGGGTGGCAGGGGGCACCTTGCCCAGTACTTC.

The chain is built from TRBV6-5 and TRBJ2-3; 7 bases fit TRBD1. V was clipped by 6 bases and J by 4 bases; unmatched bases: 1. CDR3 size: 12 residues. CDR1 is MNHEY, CDR2 SVGAGI, per germline. The chain's CDR3 is CASRDRPDTQYF. The CDR3 nucleotides are TGTGCCAGCAGGGACAGGCCAGATACGCAGTATTTT.

The DNA of the CDR3 is TGTGCCACTGGGAGGTTACGCGGGGGGGCAGATGAGCAGTTCTTC. It translates to CATGRLRGGADEQFF. This chain joins TRBV15 and TRBJ2-1; 9 bases match TRBD2. CDR1 is LNHNV, CDR2 YYDKDF, per germline (reference sequence). CDR3 length: 15 amino acids. V was pared by 9 bases and J by 8 bases, with 14 bases of the junction left unmatched.

This clone was seen just once. The rearrangement links TRBV5-1 to TRBJ2-6; the D is unclear. The V gene's germline CDR1 is SGHRS and CDR2 YFSETQ. CDR3 length: 15 amino acids. V lost 4 bases to trimming and J lost 0 bases, with 8 bases between them. CDR3 protein: CASSREHSGANVLTF. In DNA form, the CDR3 reads TGCGCCAGCAGCCGAGAGCACTCTGGGGCCAACGTCCTGACTTTC.